This TCR beta chain comes out of a study of cytomegalovirus exposure and HLA in healthy donors. As for the study in general: Earlier, almost 120 million unique TCR beta sequences were recovered from roughly 170 million T cells by an analysis. Study results and caveats: There were reportedly fewer N-insertions in an Asian-associated ancestry cluster than the approximately 670-donor mean, in a later analysis. In a later analysis, HLA-associated beta chains showed higher expansion and lower generation probabilities than comparable chains.

The PCR contained 60 Vbeta and 13 Jbeta primers. The assay was immunoSEQ multiplex PCR, and TCRdb's table has in-frame clones only and misses some. The profile shows about 190,000 clones, around 75% of them singletons. From germline, CDR1 is LNHDA and CDR2 SQIVND (reference sequence). V was cut by 7 bases and J by 3 bases, with 16 bases left in between. The CDR3 sequence is 14 residues long. Notes on this clone: What it binds is not known.

The source is a woman in her thirties in good health and CMV-seropositive. Sequences were obtained from PBMCs. The gene calls are TRBV19 and TRBJ2-7; the D gene is possibly TRBD1 (6 bases). The CDR3 nucleotides are TGTGCCAGTAACCAGGGGCCACCACGCTACGAGCAGTACTTC. The encoded protein is CASNQGPPRYEQYF.